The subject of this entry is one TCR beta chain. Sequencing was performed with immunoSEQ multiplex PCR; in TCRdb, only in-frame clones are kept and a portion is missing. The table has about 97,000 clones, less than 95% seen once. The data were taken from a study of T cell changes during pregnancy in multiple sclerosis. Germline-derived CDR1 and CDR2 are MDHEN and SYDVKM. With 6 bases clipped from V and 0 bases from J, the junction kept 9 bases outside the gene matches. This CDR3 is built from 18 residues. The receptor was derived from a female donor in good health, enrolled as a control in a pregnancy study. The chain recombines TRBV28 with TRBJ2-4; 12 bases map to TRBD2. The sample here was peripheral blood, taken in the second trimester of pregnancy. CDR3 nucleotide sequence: TGTGCCAGCAGACGGACTAGCGGGATCGGCACAGCCAAAAACATTCAGTACTTC. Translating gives CASRRTSGIGTAKNIQYF.